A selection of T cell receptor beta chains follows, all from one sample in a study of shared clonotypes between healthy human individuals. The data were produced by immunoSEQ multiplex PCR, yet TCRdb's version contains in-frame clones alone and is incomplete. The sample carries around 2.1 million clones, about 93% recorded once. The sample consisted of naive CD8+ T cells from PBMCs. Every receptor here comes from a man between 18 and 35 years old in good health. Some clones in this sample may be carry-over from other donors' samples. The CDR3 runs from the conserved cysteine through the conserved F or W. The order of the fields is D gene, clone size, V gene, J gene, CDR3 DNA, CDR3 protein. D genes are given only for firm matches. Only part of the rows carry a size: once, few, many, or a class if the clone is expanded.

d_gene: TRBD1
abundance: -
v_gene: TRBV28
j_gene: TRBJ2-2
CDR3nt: TGTGCCAGCAGTTTTGCACCCGGACAGGGCGATAACACCGGGGAGCTGTTTTTT
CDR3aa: CASSFAPGQGDNTGELFF

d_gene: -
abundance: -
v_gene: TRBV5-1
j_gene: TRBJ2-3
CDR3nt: TGCGCCAGCAGCTTGGTTGTAGGGAGCACAGATACGCAGTATTTT
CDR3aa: CASSLVVGSTDTQYF

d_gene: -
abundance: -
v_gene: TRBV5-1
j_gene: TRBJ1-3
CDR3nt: TGCGCCAGCAGCTCGGATCAGGGGACTGGAAACACCATATATTTT
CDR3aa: CASSSDQGTGNTIYF

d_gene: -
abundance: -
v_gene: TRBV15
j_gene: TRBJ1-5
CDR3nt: TGTGCCACGGGGCAAGGCAATCAGCCCCAGCATTTT
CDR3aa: CATGQGNQPQHF

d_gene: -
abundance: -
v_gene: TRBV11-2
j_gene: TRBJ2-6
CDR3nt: TGTGCCAGCAGCAACGCCGGGACTGGCTCTGGGGCCAACGTCCTGACTTTC
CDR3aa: CASSNAGTGSGANVLTF

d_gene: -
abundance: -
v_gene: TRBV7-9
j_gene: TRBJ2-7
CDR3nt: TGTGCCAGCAGCTTAGAAGTCGGTAGCGGTTCCTACGAGCAGTACTTC
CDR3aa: CASSLEVGSGSYEQYF

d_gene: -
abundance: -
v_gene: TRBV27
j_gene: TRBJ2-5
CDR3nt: TGTGCCAGCAGCTTCAGGGGTGAGACCCAGTACTTC
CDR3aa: CASSFRGETQYF

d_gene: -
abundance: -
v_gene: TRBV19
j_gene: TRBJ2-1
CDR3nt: TGTGCCAGTAGTATTGCCCCAGGCGCCTACAATGAGCAGTTCTTC
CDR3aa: CASSIAPGAYNEQFF

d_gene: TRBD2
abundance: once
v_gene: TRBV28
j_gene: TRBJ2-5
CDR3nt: TGTGCCAGCAGTTTACCATACGGACTAGCGGGAGGGCCCGGGCAAGAGACCCAGTACTTC
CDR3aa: CASSLPYGLAGGPGQETQYF

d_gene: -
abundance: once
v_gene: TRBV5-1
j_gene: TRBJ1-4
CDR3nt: TGCGCCAGCAGCTTCGGGGGTTTGGGACTGAATGAAAAACTGTTTTTT
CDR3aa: CASSFGGLGLNEKLFF

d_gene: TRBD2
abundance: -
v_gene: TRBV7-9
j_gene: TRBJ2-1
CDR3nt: TGTGCCAGCAGCCCGACGGTGCCTCAGCGGGAGGGCACCAATGAGCAGTTCTTC
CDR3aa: CASSPTVPQREGTNEQFF

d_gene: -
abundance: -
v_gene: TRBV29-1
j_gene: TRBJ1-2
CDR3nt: TGCAGCGTTTGGAGTAACTATGGCTACACCTTC
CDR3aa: CSVWSNYGYTF

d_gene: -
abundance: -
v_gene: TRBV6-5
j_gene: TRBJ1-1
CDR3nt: TGTGCCAGCAGTTACTGGGGAAGTACTGAAGCTTTCTTT
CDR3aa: CASSYWGSTEAFF

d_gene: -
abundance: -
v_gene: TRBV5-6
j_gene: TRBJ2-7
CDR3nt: TGTGCCAGCAGCACACAGTGGGACTACGAGCAGTACTTC
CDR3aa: CASSTQWDYEQYF

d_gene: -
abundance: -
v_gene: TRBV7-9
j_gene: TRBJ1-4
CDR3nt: TGTGCCAGCAGCAGTACCACAGGGATGTTAGAAAAACTGTTTTTT
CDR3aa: CASSSTTGMLEKLFF

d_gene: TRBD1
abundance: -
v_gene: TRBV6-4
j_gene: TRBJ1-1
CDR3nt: TGTGCCAGCAGTGCATTCGGGACAGGGACATTGATTGGTTCTGAAGCTTTCTTT
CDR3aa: CASSAFGTGTLIGSEAFF

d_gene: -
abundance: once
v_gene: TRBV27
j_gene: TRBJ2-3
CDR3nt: TGTGCCAGCAGTTTTCTCTTAAGGAGGGCAGATACGCAGTATTTT
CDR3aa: CASSFLLRRADTQYF

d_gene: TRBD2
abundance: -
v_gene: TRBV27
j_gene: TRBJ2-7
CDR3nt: TGTGCCAGCAGTTTATCGCTAGCGGGAGAGCAGTACTTC
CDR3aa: CASSLSLAGEQYF

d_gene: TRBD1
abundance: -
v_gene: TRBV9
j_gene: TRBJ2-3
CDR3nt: TGTGCCAGCAGCGCGACAGGGGGCGGCTCAGATACGCAGTATTTT
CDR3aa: CASSATGGGSDTQYF

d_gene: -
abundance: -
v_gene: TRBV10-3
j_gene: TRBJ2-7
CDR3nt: TGTGCCATCAGTGAAGGGGGAGGCTACGAGCAGTACTTC
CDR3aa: CAISEGGGYEQYF

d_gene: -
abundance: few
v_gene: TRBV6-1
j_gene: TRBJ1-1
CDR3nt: TGTGCCAGTCCCGGTAACACTGAAGCTTTCTTT
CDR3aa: CASPGNTEAFF

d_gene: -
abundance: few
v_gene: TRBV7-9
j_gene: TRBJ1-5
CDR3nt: TGTGCCAGCAGCCGAGTTGATCAGCCCCAGCATTTT
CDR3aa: CASSRVDQPQHF

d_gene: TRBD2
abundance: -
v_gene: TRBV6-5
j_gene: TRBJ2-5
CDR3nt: TGTGCCAGCAGTTACGGGACTACCTCCCAAGAGACCCAGTACTTC
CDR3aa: CASSYGTTSQETQYF

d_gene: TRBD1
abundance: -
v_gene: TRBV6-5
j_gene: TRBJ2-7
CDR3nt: TGTGCCAGCAGACGCGGACAGGAGCCTCGGAACGAGCAGTACTTC
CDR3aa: CASRRGQEPRNEQYF

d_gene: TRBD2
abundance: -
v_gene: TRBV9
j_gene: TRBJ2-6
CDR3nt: TGTGCCAGCGGGGCCCCCATCACCGGGACTAGCGGTAGCTCTGGGGCCAACGTCCTGACTTTC
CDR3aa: CASGAPITGTSGSSGANVLTF

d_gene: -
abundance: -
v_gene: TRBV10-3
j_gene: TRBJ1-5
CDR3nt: TGTGCCATCAGTGAGTCGGGGGGCAGGGATAGCAATCAGCCCCAGCATTTT
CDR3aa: CAISESGGRDSNQPQHF

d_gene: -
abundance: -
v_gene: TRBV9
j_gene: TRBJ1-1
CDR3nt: TGTGCCAGCAGCGTAGTGGTTGGGGGCGGTTTT
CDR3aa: CASSVVVGGGF

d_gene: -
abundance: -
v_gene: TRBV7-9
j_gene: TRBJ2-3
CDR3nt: TGTGCCAGCAGGGATGCCCGGGATACGCAGTATTTT
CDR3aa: CASRDARDTQYF

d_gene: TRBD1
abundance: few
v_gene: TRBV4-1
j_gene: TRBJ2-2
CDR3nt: TGCGCCAGCAGCCAAGAGTGGGGACAGGGGCCCCGGGAGCTGTTTTTT
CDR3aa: CASSQEWGQGPRELFF

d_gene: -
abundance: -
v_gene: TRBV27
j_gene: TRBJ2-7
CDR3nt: TGTGCCAGCACCCCAACGGGCAGCTTTTACGAGCAGTACTTC
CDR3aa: CASTPTGSFYEQYF

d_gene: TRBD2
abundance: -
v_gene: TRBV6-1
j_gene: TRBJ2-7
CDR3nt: TGTGCCAGCAGTGGTATTAGCGGGAACGTCCGGAACTACGAGCAGTACTTC
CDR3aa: CASSGISGNVRNYEQYF

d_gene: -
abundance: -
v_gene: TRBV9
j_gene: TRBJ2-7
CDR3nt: TGTGCCAGCAGTCCTTACGGGGCCGGTAACGAGCAGTACTTC
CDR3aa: CASSPYGAGNEQYF

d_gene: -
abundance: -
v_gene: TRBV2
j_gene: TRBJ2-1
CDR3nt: TGTGCCAGCAGTGAAGTGGGCACAGGGCTCTACAATGAGCAGTTCTTC
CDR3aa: CASSEVGTGLYNEQFF

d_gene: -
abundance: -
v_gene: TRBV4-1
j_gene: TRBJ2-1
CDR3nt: TGCGCCAGCAGCCAAGGGGCAGGGTCCGATGAGCAGTTCTTC
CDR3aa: CASSQGAGSDEQFF

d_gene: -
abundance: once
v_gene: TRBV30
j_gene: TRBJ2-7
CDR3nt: TGTGCCTGGAATGGCGGGTCCTACGAGCAGTACTTC
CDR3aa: CAWNGGSYEQYF